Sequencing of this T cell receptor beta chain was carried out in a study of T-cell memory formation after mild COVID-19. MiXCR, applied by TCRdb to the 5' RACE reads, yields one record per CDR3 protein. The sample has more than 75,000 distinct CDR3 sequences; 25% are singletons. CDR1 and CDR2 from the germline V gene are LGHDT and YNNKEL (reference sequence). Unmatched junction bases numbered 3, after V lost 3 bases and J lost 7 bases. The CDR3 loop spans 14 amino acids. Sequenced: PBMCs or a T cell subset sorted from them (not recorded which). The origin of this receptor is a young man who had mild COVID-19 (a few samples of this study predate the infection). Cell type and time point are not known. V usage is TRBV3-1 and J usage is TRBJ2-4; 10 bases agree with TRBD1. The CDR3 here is CASSQTGGANIQYF. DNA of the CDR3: TGTGCCAGCAGCCAGACAGGGGGCGCGAACATTCAGTACTTC.